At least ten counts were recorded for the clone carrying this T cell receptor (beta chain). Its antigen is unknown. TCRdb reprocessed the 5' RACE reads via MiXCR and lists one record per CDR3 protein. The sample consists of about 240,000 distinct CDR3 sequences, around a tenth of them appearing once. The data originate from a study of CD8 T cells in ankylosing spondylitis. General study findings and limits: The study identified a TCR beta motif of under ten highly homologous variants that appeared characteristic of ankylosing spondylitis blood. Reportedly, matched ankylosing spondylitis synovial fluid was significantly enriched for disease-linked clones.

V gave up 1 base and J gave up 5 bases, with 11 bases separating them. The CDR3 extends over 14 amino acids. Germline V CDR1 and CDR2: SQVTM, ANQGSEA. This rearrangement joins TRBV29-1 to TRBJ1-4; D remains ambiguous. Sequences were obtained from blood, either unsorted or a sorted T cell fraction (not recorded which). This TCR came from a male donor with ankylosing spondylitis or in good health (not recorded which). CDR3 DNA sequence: TGCAGCGTTGAAGTGGATGGAAGCAATGAAAAACTGTTTTTT. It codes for CSVEVDGSNEKLFF.